Described below is a single TCR beta chain sequence and its context. Its specificity is not known. V lost 0 bases, J lost 0 bases, and 12 bases lay in between. There are 15 residues in the CDR3. Germline V CDR1 and CDR2: GTSNPN, SVGIG (reference sequence). Libraries were prepared by immunoSEQ multiplex PCR; TCRdb keeps only in-frame clonotypes and omits some of them. The table includes about 76,000 clones, 83% detected once. The data are from a study of cytotoxic CD8 clonotypes in ibrutinib-treated CLL. Study context: Patients attained approximately 25 partial and 2 complete responses; at median around 68 months, around 15 remained remitted while around twelve progressed. Per sample, productive templates averaged around 260,000 and productive rearrangements averaged approximately 90,000.

Whole-study results and caveats: The clonality rise at ibrutinib response reflected private clonotype expansion. At the start, clonality exceeded age-matched healthy donors and followed circulating CD8+ T-cell counts.

The chain uses TRBV30 and TRBJ2-7; D is undetermined. The TCR was taken from a human donor with chronic lymphocytic leukemia. The sample here was PBMCs, taken after 24 months of ibrutinib treatment. CDR3 DNA sequence: TGTGCCTGGAGTGTTGGCACCCTTAGCTCCTACGAGCAGTACTTC. This sequence encodes CAWSVGTLSSYEQYF.